The 9 T cell receptor beta chains presented below share a single source sample, sequenced in a study of cytomegalovirus exposure and HLA in healthy donors. This PCR relied on a set of 60 Vbeta primers and 13 Jbeta primers. TCRdb's copy holds only in-frame clones and misses some; the assay was immunoSEQ multiplex PCR. The sample consists of approximately 150,000 clones, about 80% of them appearing once. Sequencing used PBMCs. The source is a man aged 18 to 29 in good health and CMV-seropositive.

This clone was seen once. The rearrangement uses TRBV2 and TRBJ1-1; perhaps TRBD1 as D (6 bases). The germline V gene has CDR1 SNHLY and CDR2 FYNNEI. Trimming stripped 6 bases from V and 8 bases from J, with 13 bases between. The CDR3 has 12 amino acids. The CDR3 spells CASRGQITEAFF. As DNA, the CDR3 is TGTGCCAGCAGAGGACAGATCACAGAAGCTTTCTTT.

V gene TRBV7-9 combines with J gene TRBJ2-5, with 7 bases matching TRBD1. Trimming took 5 bases from V and 0 from J; bases not matched to a gene: 3. This CDR3 contains 14 residues. Germline V CDR1 and CDR2: SEHNR, FQNEAQ (reference sequence). CDR3 in amino acids: CASSKTGYQETQYF. The DNA for the CDR3 is TGTGCCAGCAGCAAGACAGGGTACCAAGAGACCCAGTACTTC.

The gene calls are TRBV27 and TRBJ1-1; a weak D match, TRBD1 (5 bases). Germline lookup yields CDR1 MNHEY and CDR2 SMNVEV (reference sequence). V lost 3 bases, J lost 1 base, and 15 bases lay in between. This CDR3 has 16 amino acids. The CDR3 loop reads CASSFFRSRENTEAFF. The CDR3 nucleotides are TGTGCCAGCAGTTTCTTTAGGTCCAGGGAGAACACTGAAGCTTTCTTT.

The sample holds a few counts of this clone. The chain is built from TRBV5-1 and TRBJ1-3, with TRBD1 identical over 7 bases. The germline gives CDR1 SGHRS, CDR2 YFSETQ. The J segment lost 1 base and the V segment lost 0 bases, leaving 4 bases of the junction unmatched. This CDR3 is built from 16 residues. The CDR3 nucleotides read TGCGCCAGCAGCTTGGGGTTGACAGGGTCTGGAAACACCATATATTTT. Translation: CASSLGLTGSGNTIYF.

The chain is built from TRBV11-2 and TRBJ1-4; D is unresolved. V was clipped by 1 base and J by 5 bases, with 14 bases between them. This CDR3 has 16 amino acids. Germline-derived CDR1 and CDR2 are SGHAT and FQNNGV. The CDR3 loop is CASSLARSGGNEKLFF. Written as DNA, the CDR3 is TGTGCCAGCAGCTTAGCACGTAGTGGAGGAAATGAAAAACTGTTTTTT.

J is TRBJ2-1 and V is TRBV5-1; TRBD2 agrees at 7 bases. The ends lost 1 base at V and 9 bases at J; junction bases unmatched: 7. The CDR3 has 14 residues. Germline V CDR1 and CDR2: SGHRS, YFSETQ. In nucleotides, the CDR3 is TGCGCCAGCAGCTTGCATCAGCGGGACGGTGAGCAGTTCTTC. It is translated as CASSLHQRDGEQFF.

The rearrangement links TRBV19 to TRBJ1-5, with 7 bases identical to TRBD1. The CDR3 is 19 amino acids. Germline CDR1 and CDR2: LNHDA and SQIVND (reference sequence). With V trimmed by 6 bases and J by 0 bases, 17 bases remained unmatched. CDR3 nucleotides: TGTGCCAGTAGCCTAGGAATGGACAGGAGGTCTTATAGCAATCAGCCCCAGCATTTT. This codes for CASSLGMDRRSYSNQPQHF.

The V gene is TRBV12-5, the J gene TRBJ2-7; weak D call: TRBD2 (7 bases). The V gene's germline CDR1 is LGHNT and CDR2 FRNRAP. CDR3 size: 15 residues. The ends were cut back, 3 bases at V and 6 bases at J, with 18 bases in the middle. The CDR3 DNA sequence: TGTGCTAGTGGTTTCTTAGGGGGGGTACTGGCCGAGCAGTACTTC. Translating gives CASGFLGGVLAEQYF.

The chain has TRBV11-2 and TRBJ2-1; D not certain. CDR3 length: 14 amino acids. CDR1 and CDR2 from the germline V gene are SGHAT and FQNNGV. V lost 1 base, J lost 4 bases, and 8 bases lay in between. The CDR3: CASSLGAEYNEQFF. The CDR3 DNA reads TGTGCCAGCAGCTTAGGGGCAGAGTACAATGAGCAGTTCTTC.